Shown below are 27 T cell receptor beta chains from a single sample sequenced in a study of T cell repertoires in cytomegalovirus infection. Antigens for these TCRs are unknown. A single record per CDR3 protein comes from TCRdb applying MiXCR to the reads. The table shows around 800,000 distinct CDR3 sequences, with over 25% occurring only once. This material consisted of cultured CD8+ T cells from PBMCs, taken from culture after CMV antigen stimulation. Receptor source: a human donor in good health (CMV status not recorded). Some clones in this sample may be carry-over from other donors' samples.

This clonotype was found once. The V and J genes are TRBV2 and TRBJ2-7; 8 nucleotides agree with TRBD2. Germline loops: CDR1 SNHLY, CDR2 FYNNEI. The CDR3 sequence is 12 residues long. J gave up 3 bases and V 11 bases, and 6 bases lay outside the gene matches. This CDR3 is CAPGGAGYEQYV. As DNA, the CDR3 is TGTGCCCCGGGGGGGGCGGGCTACGAGCAGTACGTC.

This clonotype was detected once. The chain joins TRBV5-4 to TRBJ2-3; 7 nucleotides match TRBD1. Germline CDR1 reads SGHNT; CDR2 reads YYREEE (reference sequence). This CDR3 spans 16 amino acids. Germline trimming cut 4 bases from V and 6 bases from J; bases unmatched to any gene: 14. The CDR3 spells CASSPGTERTTDTQYF. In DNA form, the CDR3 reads TGTGCCAGCAGCCCGGGGACAGAACGTACCACCGATACGCAGTATTTT.

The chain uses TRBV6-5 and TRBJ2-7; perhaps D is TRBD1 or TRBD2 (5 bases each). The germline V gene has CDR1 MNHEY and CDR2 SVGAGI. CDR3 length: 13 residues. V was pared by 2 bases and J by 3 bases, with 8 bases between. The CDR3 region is CASSYEGRYEQYF. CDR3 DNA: TGTGCCAGCAGTTACGAGGGACGCTACGAGCAGTACTTC.

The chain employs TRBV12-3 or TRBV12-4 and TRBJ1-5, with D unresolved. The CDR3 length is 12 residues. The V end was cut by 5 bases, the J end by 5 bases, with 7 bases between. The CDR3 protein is CASSRVDQPQHF. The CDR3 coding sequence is TGTGCCAGCAGTCGGGTGGATCAGCCCCAGCATTTT.

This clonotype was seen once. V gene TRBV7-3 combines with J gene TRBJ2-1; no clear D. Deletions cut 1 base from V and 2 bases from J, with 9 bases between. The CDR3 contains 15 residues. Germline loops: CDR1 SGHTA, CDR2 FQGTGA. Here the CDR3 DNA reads TGTGCCAGCAGCTTAATTTCGGCACCCTACAATGAGCAGTTCTTC. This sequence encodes CASSLISAPYNEQFF. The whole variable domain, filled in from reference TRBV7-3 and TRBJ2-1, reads GAGVSQTPSNKVTEKGKYVELRCDPISGHTALYWYRQSLGQGPEFLIYFQGTGAADDSGLPNDRFFAVRPEGSVSTLKIQRTERGDSAVYLCASSLISAPYNEQFFGPGTRLTVL.

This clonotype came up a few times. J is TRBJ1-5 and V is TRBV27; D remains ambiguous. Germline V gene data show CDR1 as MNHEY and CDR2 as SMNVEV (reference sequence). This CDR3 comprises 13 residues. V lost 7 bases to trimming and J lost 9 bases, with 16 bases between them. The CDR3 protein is CASTEWEGRPQHF. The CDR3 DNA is TGTGCCAGCACCGAATGGGAGGGTAGGCCCCAGCATTTT.

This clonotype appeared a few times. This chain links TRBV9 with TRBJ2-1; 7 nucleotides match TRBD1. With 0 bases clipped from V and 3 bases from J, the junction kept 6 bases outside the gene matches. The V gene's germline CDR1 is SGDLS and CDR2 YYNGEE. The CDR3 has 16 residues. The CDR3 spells CASSVGRQGDYNEQFF. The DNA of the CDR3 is TGTGCCAGCAGCGTAGGCAGACAGGGAGACTACAATGAGCAGTTCTTC.

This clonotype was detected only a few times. The DNA for the CDR3 is TGCAGTGCTAGAGATCTCTGGAGAAGGAAGTTTGCAGATACGCAGTATTTT. This gives the protein CSARDLWRRKFADTQYF. The chain recombines TRBV20-1 with TRBJ2-3; unclear D gene. This CDR3 is built from 17 residues. Germline V gives CDR1 DFQATT, CDR2 SNEGSKA (reference sequence). The V gene lost 0 bases and the J gene lost 4 bases, with 20 bases spanning the gap.

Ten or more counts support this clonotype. CDR3 loop: CASSPRPGGNEQFF. CDR3 DNA sequence: TGTGCCAGCAGCCCCCGACCGGGAGGCAATGAGCAGTTCTTC. The chain combines TRBV7-8 with TRBJ2-1; 7 nucleotides line up with TRBD2. The CDR3 extends over 14 amino acids. Germline CDR1 and CDR2: SGHVS and FQNEAQ. With 5 bases clipped from V and 6 bases from J, the junction kept 7 bases outside the gene matches.

This CDR3 is CATSKRSSYGYTF. The DNA for the CDR3 is TGTGCCACCAGCAAACGGTCGAGCTATGGCTACACCTTC. The chain is built from TRBV15 and TRBJ1-2; D remains unclear. The CDR3 contains 13 residues. Germline V gives CDR1 LNHNV, CDR2 YYDKDF (reference sequence). Trimming pared 4 bases from V and 4 bases from J, leaving 10 bases between. The full variable domain, with the rest looked up from reference TRBV15 and TRBJ1-2, is DAMVIQNPRYQVTQFGKPVTLSCSQTLNHNVMYWYQQKSSQAPKLLFHYYDKDFNNEADTPDNFQSRRPNTSFCFLDIRSPGLGDTAMYLCATSKRSSYGYTFGSGTRLTVV.

The CDR3: CASSPEERGTQETQYF. CDR3 nucleotide sequence: TGTGCCAGCAGTCCCGAGGAGCGGGGGACCCAAGAGACCCAGTACTTC. The rearrangement joins TRBV6-1 to TRBJ2-5, with 8 bases matching TRBD2. The CDR3 has 16 residues. Germline CDR1 MNHNS, CDR2 SASEGT. The junction had 9 bases not matched to a gene; V was cut back by 5 bases and J by 1 base.

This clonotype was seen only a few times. This CDR3 reads CASSFLSGRNTEAFF. Written as DNA, the CDR3 is TGTGCCAGCAGTTTTCTGAGCGGGCGGAACACTGAAGCTTTCTTT. The chain has TRBV27 and TRBJ1-1, with D unclear. From germline, CDR1 is MNHEY and CDR2 SMNVEV (reference sequence). The ends were cut back, 3 bases at V and 1 base at J, with 12 bases in the middle. CDR3 length equals 15 residues.

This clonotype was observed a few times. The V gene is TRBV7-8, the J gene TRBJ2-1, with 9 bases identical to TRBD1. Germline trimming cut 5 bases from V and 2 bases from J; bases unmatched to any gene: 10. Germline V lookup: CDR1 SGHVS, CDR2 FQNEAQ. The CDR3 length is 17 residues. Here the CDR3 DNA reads TGTGCCAGCAGCGACCCGGGGACAGGGAGGACCTACAATGAGCAGTTCTTC. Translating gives CASSDPGTGRTYNEQFF.

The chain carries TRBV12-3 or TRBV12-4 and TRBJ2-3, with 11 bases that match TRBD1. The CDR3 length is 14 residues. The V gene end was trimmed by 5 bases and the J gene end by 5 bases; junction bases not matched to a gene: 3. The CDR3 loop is CASSQGQGGDTQYF. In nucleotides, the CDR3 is TGTGCCAGCAGTCAGGGACAGGGGGGAGATACGCAGTATTTT.

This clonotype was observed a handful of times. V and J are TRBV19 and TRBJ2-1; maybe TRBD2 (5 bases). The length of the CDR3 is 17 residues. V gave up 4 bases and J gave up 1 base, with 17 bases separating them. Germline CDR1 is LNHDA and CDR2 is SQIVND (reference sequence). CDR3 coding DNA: TGTGCCAGTAGTACCCCACTACACGAGGGATCCTACAATGAGCAGTTCTTC. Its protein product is CASSTPLHEGSYNEQFF.

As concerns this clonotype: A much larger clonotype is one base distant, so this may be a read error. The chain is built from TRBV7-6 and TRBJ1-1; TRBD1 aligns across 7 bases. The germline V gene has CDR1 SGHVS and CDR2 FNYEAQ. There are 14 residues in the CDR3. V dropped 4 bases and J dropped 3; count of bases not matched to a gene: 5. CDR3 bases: TGTGCCAGCAGCTCGGGACAGTGGGACACTGAAGCTTTCTTT. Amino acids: CASSSGQWDTEAFF.

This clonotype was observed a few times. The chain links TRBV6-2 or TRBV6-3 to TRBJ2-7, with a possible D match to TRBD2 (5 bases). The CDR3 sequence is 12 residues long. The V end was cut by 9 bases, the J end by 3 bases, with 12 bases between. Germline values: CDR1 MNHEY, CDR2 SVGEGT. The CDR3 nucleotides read TGTGCCAGTGCGGGCCTAAACTACGAGCAGTACGTC. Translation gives CASAGLNYEQYV.

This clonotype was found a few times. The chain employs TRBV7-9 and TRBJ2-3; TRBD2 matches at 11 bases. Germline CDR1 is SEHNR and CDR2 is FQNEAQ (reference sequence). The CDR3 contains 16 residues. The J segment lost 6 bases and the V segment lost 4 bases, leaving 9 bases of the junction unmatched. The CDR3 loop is CASSSTSSGGRDTQYF. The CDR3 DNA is TGTGCCAGCAGCTCAACGTCTAGCGGGGGGCGGGATACGCAGTATTTT.

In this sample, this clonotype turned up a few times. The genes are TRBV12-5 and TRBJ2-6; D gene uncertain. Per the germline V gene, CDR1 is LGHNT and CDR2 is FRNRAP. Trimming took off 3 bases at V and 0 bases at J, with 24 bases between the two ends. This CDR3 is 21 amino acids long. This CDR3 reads CASGFLTPPVKLSSGANVLTF. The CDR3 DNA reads TGTGCTAGTGGTTTTTTAACTCCCCCCGTTAAACTGAGCTCTGGGGCCAACGTCCTGACTTTC.

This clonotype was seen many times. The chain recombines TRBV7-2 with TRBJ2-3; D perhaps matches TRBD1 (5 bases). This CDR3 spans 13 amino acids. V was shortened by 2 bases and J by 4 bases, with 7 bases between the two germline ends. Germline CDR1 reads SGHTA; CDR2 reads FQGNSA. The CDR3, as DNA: TGTGCCAGCAGCTTAAACAGGCCAGATACGCAGTATTTT. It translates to CASSLNRPDTQYF.

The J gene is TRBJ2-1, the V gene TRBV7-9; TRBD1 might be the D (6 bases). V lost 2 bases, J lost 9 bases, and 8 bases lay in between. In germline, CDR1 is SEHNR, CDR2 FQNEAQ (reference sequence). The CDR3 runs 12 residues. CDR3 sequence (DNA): TGTGCCAGCAGCTTACGACAGGTTGAGCAGTTCTTC. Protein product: CASSLRQVEQFF.

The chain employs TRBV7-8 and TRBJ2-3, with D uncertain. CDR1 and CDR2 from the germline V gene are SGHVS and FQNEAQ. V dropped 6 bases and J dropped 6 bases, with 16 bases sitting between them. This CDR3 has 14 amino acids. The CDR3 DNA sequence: TGTGCCAGCAGTTTTCCCGGTATAGGGGATACGCAGTATTTT. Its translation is CASSFPGIGDTQYF.

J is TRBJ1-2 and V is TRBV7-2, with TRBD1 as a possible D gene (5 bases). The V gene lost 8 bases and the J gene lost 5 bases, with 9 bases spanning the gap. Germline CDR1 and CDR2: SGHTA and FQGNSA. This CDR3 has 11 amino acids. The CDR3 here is CASATGYGYTF. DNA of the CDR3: TGTGCCAGCGCCACAGGTTATGGCTACACCTTC.

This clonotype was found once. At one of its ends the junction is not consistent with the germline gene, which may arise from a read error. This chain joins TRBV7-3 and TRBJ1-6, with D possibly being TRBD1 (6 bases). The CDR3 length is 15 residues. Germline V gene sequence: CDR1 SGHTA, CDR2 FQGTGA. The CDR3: CTSSPRGGSNSPLHF. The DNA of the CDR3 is TGTACCAGCAGCCCAAGGGGGGGATCTAATTCACCCCTCCACTTT.

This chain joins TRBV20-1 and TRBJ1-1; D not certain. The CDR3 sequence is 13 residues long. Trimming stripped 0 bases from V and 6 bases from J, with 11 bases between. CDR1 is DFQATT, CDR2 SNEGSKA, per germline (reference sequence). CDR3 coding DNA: TGCAGTGCTAGAGAGGCGGGAGGCGCTGAAGCTTTCTTT. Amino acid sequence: CSAREAGGAEAFF.

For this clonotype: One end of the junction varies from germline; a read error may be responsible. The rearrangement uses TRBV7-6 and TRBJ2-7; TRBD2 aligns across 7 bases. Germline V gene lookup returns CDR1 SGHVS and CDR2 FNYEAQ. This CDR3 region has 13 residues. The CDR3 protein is CASSLGGDYVQYF. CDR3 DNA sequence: TGTGCCAGCAGCTTAGGAGGGGACTACGTGCAGTACTTC.

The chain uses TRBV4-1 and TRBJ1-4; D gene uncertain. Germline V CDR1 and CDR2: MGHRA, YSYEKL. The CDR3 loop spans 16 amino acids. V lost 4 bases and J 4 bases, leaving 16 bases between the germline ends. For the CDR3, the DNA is TGCGCCAGCAGCCTTGTAGGTACCGGGCTTAATGAAAAACTGTTTTTT. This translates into CASSLVGTGLNEKLFF.